Sequencing of this TCR beta chain was carried out in a study of blood T cell repertoires in COVID-19. Trimming took off 6 bases at V and 4 bases at J, with 18 bases between the two ends. This CDR3 has 15 amino acids. Germline assignment: CDR1 MNHEY and CDR2 SVGAGI. Generated by immunoSEQ multiplex PCR, the TCRdb table keeps only in-frame clones and is missing some. The table lists 150,000 to 200,000 clones, around 76% of them singletons. This TCR derives from a woman between 45 and 65 years old with acute COVID-19. Input material: PBMCs or T cells enriched from blood (not recorded which). This chain joins TRBV6-5 and TRBJ1-2; tentative D call: TRBD1 (6 bases). The CDR3 DNA sequence: TGTGCCAGCAGCCCCATACAGGGAAGCCCCTATGGCTACACCTTC. Its protein product is CASSPIQGSPYGYTF.